These 32 T cell receptor beta chains were all obtained from the same sample, sequenced in a study of cytomegalovirus exposure and HLA in healthy donors. The PCR ran on 60 Vbeta and 13 Jbeta primers. The table came from immunoSEQ multiplex PCR; TCRdb's copy has only in-frame clones and leaves some out. This sample has 100,000 to 150,000 clones, with over 80% found just once. The specimen sequenced was PBMCs. The receptor source for this set is a man younger than 35 in good health and CMV-seropositive.

The J gene is TRBJ1-1, the V gene TRBV19; D is uncertain. V lost 7 bases to trimming and J lost 0 bases, with 18 bases between them. The CDR3 length is 16 residues. Germline-derived CDR1 and CDR2 are LNHDA and SQIVND (reference sequence). In nucleotides, the CDR3 is TGTGCCAGTACTCCCAAAGGAGGGCAGCTGAACACTGAAGCTTTCTTT. Its translation: CASTPKGGQLNTEAFF.

The chain has TRBV4-1 and TRBJ2-6; D gene unclear. V was cut by 3 bases and J by 0 bases, with 6 bases left in between. The CDR3 totals 15 residues. Germline CDR1 is MGHRA and CDR2 is YSYEKL. The CDR3 DNA reads as TGCGCCAGCAGCCAGTTCCTCTCTGGGGCCAACGTCCTGACTTTC. As protein: CASSQFLSGANVLTF.

J is TRBJ2-5 and V is TRBV13; TRBD2 is a possible D gene (7 bases). Germline loops: CDR1 PRHDT, CDR2 FYEKMQ (reference sequence). V was clipped by 2 bases and J by 5 bases, with 12 bases between them. The CDR3 totals 14 residues. DNA of the CDR3: TGTGCCAGCAGCTTACGGGGGGCAGGTGAGACCCAGTACTTC. It is translated as CASSLRGAGETQYF. Drawing the rest from reference TRBV13 and TRBJ2-5, the complete variable domain is AAGVIQSPRHLIKEKRETATLKCYPIPRHDTVYWYQQGPGQDPQFLISFYEKMQSDKGSIPDRFSAQQFSDYHSELNMSSLELGDSALYFCASSLRGAGETQYFGPGTRLLVL.

V is TRBV29-1 and J is TRBJ2-7; tentatively, D is TRBD1 (5 bases). V lost 5 bases, J lost 3 bases, and 8 bases lay in between. Germline assignment: CDR1 SQVTM and CDR2 ANQGSEA. CDR3 length: 11 residues. CDR3 DNA: TGCAGCGTTCAGGGCGACTACGAGCAGTACTTC. This sequence encodes CSVQGDYEQYF.

This sequence joins TRBV18 and TRBJ1-5, with TRBD1 matching over 7 bases. The CDR3 is 15 amino acids. V lost 6 bases and J lost 0; bases outside the gene matches: 5. Germline V gene data show CDR1 as KGHSH and CDR2 as LQKENI. CDR3 sequence reads: CASSSTGDSNQPQHF. For the CDR3, the DNA is TGTGCCAGCTCGTCTACAGGGGATAGCAATCAGCCCCAGCATTTT.

This sequence joins TRBV19 and TRBJ1-5, with 9 nucleotides matching TRBD1. Germline CDR1 is LNHDA and CDR2 is SQIVND (reference sequence). The J segment lost 1 base and the V segment lost 5 bases, leaving 9 bases of the junction unmatched. The CDR3 totals 17 residues. The DNA for the CDR3 is TGTGCCAGTAGTCTCTCGGGACAGGGTGAAAGCAATCAGCCCCAGCATTTT. Protein product: CASSLSGQGESNQPQHF.

The V gene is TRBV11-2, the J gene TRBJ2-2; D gene ambiguous. The CDR3 has 14 amino acids. Trimming pared 9 bases from V and 4 bases from J, leaving 15 bases between. Looked up from germline, CDR1 is SGHAT and CDR2 is FQNNGV. The CDR3 loop is CASGDLGSTGELFF. The DNA of the CDR3 is TGTGCCAGTGGAGACCTTGGGTCCACCGGGGAGCTGTTTTTT. The full variable domain, in which reference TRBV11-2 and TRBJ2-2 provide the parts outside the CDR3, is EAGVAQSPRYKIIEKRQSVAFWCNPISGHATLYWYQQILGQGPKLLIQFQNNGVVDDSQLPKDRFSAERLKGVDSTLKIQPAKLEDSAVYLCASGDLGSTGELFFGEGSRLTVL.

This clone was observed once. The chain links TRBV5-5 to TRBJ2-7, with a possible D match to TRBD2 (6 bases). CDR1 is SGHKS, CDR2 YYEKEE, per germline (reference sequence). Trimming left V 0 bases short and J 1 base short, with 11 bases between. The CDR3 is made up of 15 amino acids. DNA of the CDR3: TGTGCCAGCAGCTTGGAAGGAGGGGATTCCTACGAGCAGTACTTC. Encoded protein: CASSLEGGDSYEQYF.

V and J are TRBV30 and TRBJ1-5, with no clear D. Looked up from germline, CDR1 is GTSNPN and CDR2 is SVGIG (reference sequence). V lost 3 bases, J lost 4 bases, and 13 bases lay in between. The length of the CDR3 is 14 residues. The CDR3 loop is CAWSPRRSNQPQHF. The CDR3 DNA reads as TGTGCCTGGAGCCCCCGCAGGTCGAATCAGCCCCAGCATTTT.

This rearrangement joins TRBV29-1 to TRBJ2-1, with a possible D match to TRBD2 (5 bases). V gave up 3 bases and J gave up 3 bases, with 9 bases separating them. CDR1 is SQVTM, CDR2 ANQGSEA, per germline. This CDR3 is 13 amino acids long. This CDR3 reads CSVEREIYNEQFF. Written as DNA, the CDR3 is TGCAGCGTTGAGAGGGAAATCTACAATGAGCAGTTCTTC.

V is TRBV21-1 and J is TRBJ1-1; TRBD1 is taken as the D call from the table, unchecked against the DNA. TRBV21-1 has pseudogene status. There are 14 residues in the CDR3. The CDR3 loop is CASSNRQENTEAFF. DNA for the CDR3: TGTGCCAGCAGCAACCGACAGGAGAACACTGAAGCTTTCTTT.

The count of this clone is one. The V call is TRBV28, the J call TRBJ2-7; D may be TRBD1 (6 bases). V was shortened by 3 bases and J by 5 bases, with 11 bases between the two germline ends. Germline values: CDR1 MDHEN, CDR2 SYDVKM. The CDR3 runs to 13 residues. In nucleotides, the CDR3 is TGTGCCAGCAGTTTCCAAGACAGGAACGAGCAGTACTTC. It is translated as CASSFQDRNEQYF.

The rearrangement links TRBV23-1 to TRBJ2-1; unclear D gene. TRBV23-1 is marked as an open reading frame, function uncertain. V was clipped by 3 bases and J by 15 bases, with 6 bases between them. There are 9 residues in the CDR3. The CDR3, as DNA: TGCGCCAGCAGTCACCCCTCGTTCTTC. Encoded protein: CASSHPSFF.

V is TRBV5-1 and J is TRBJ1-3; 8 nucleotides match TRBD1. This CDR3 is built from 15 residues. V lost 0 bases, J lost 2 bases, and 1 base stayed unmatched. Germline-derived CDR1 and CDR2 are SGHRS and YFSETQ. CDR3 bases: TGCGCCAGCAGCTTGGAACAGGGGGCTGGAAACACCATATATTTT. It yields the protein CASSLEQGAGNTIYF.

J is TRBJ1-3 and V is TRBV28; D not certain. CDR3 length: 16 residues. CDR1 and CDR2 (germline): MDHEN, SYDVKM. The germline V and J ends were trimmed by 3 bases and 0 bases, with 12 bases remaining between them. CDR3 sequence reads: CASSFPGFSSGNTIYF. Here the CDR3 DNA reads TGTGCCAGCAGTTTCCCGGGGTTTTCCTCTGGAAACACCATATATTTT.

The V gene is TRBV28, the J gene TRBJ2-7; perhaps TRBD1 as D (6 bases). V was shortened by 8 bases and J by 2 bases, with 19 bases between the two germline ends. Per the germline V gene, CDR1 is MDHEN and CDR2 is SYDVKM. The CDR3 sequence is 15 residues long. The CDR3 DNA follows: TGTGCCAGCGGCCCAACAGGGTTGGGGGCCTACGAGCAGTACTTC. Protein sequence: CASGPTGLGAYEQYF.

The rearrangement joins TRBV9 to TRBJ2-2; 10 bases match TRBD1. The length of the CDR3 is 18 residues. Unmatched junction bases numbered 5, after V lost 0 bases and J lost 0 bases. The V gene's germline CDR1 is SGDLS and CDR2 YYNGEE. CDR3 DNA: TGTGCCAGCAGCGTAGGTTTAGGACAGGGGGCGAACACCGGGGAGCTGTTTTTT. Translated, it gives CASSVGLGQGANTGELFF. Looking up the rest from reference TRBV9 and TRBJ2-2 gives the full variable domain: DSGVTQTPKHLITATGQRVTLRCSPRSGDLSVYWYQQSLDQGLQFLIQYYNGEERAKGNILERFSAQQFPDLHSELNLSSLELGDSALYFCASSVGLGQGANTGELFFGEGSRLTVL.

This chain links TRBV6-1 with TRBJ2-1; 8 positions agree with TRBD2. Germline CDR1 is MNHNS and CDR2 is SASEGT. CDR3 length: 13 residues. V was pared by 4 bases and J by 8 bases, with 4 bases of the junction left unmatched. The CDR3 DNA is TGTGCCAGCAGTGTGGGACTAGGGGATGAGCAGTTCTTC. This sequence encodes CASSVGLGDEQFF.

V is TRBV7-3 and J is TRBJ1-1, with TRBD1 matching 8 bases. This CDR3 contains 13 residues. Germline loops: CDR1 SGHTA, CDR2 FQGTGA. Trimming cost V 4 bases and J 7 bases; bases outside gene matches: 5. CDR3 coding DNA: TGTGCCAGCAGCTCAGGACAGGGCCGTGAAGCTTTCTTT. This sequence encodes CASSSGQGREAFF.

This clone was picked up a small number of times. The chain combines TRBV13 with TRBJ1-2, with a tentative D call TRBD1 (6 bases). From germline, CDR1 is PRHDT and CDR2 FYEKMQ (reference sequence). V lost 5 bases to trimming and J lost 5 bases, with 15 bases between them. The CDR3 sequence is 14 residues long. In DNA form, the CDR3 reads TGTGCCAGCAGCCCTTTCACAGGGAGTTATGGCTACACCTTC. Residues: CASSPFTGSYGYTF.

The rearrangement links TRBV19 to TRBJ2-1; 7 positions match TRBD1. CDR1 is LNHDA, CDR2 SQIVND, per germline (reference sequence). The CDR3 is made up of 15 amino acids. With 2 bases clipped from V and 3 bases from J, the junction kept 4 bases outside the gene matches. CDR3 in amino acids: CASSISRQGYNEQFF. The DNA for the CDR3 is TGTGCCAGTAGTATATCCCGACAGGGCTACAATGAGCAGTTCTTC. The complete variable domain, with remaining parts taken from reference TRBV19 and TRBJ2-1, reads DGGITQSPKYLFRKEGQNVTLSCEQNLNHDAMYWYRQDPGQGLRLIYYSQIVNDFQKGDIAEGYSVSREKKESFPLTVTSAQKNPTAFYLCASSISRQGYNEQFFGPGTRLTVL.

The genes are TRBV7-7 and TRBJ2-5; TRBD1 might be the D (6 bases). The germline CDR1 and CDR2 sequences are SSHAT and FNYEAQ (reference sequence). This CDR3 region has 15 residues. The germline V and J ends were trimmed by 2 bases and 3 bases, with 13 bases remaining between them. In nucleotides, the CDR3 is TGTGCCAGCAGCTTAATAACAGGGCCGGAAGAGACCCAGTACTTC. It is translated as CASSLITGPEETQYF.

Comment on this clone: The same CDR3 also results from other DNA sequences found in this sample. The rearrangement joins TRBV18 to TRBJ1-5; D possibly corresponds to TRBD1 (5 bases). Trimming removed 6 bases from V and 5 bases from J, with 11 bases in between. CDR3 size: 13 residues. Germline V CDR1 and CDR2: KGHSH, LQKENI. The CDR3 sequence is CASSGGRDQPQHF. The CDR3 DNA follows: TGTGCCAGCTCCGGGGGACGGGATCAGCCCCAGCATTTT.

The sample holds one count of this clone. The gene calls are TRBV7-2 and TRBJ1-4, with D tentatively TRBD1 (6 bases). CDR3 length: 15 residues. Germline CDR1 is SGHTA and CDR2 is FQGNSA. V was clipped by 1 base and J by 4 bases, with 10 bases between them. CDR3 nucleotides: TGTGCCAGCAGCTTAGGGGGGCTAGGTAATGAAAAACTGTTTTTT. This gives the protein CASSLGGLGNEKLFF. Based on the CDR3 plus reference TRBV7-2 and TRBJ1-4, the full variable domain is GAGVSQSPSNKVTEKGKDVELRCDPISGHTALYWYRQSLGQGLEFLIYFQGNSAPDKSGLPSDRFSAERTGGSVSTLTIQRTQQEDSAVYLCASSLGGLGNEKLFFGSGTQLSVL.

J is TRBJ1-2 and V is TRBV20-1, with D unclear. The CDR3 loop spans 11 amino acids. Deletions cut 1 base from V and 6 bases from J, with 6 bases between. Germline V gene lookup returns CDR1 DFQATT and CDR2 SNEGSKA (reference sequence). CDR3 in DNA: TGCAGTGCTAGAGCGGGAGATGGCTACACCTTC. It codes for CSARAGDGYTF.

The chain joins TRBV28 to TRBJ1-6; TRBD1 is a possible D gene (6 bases). The length of the CDR3 is 17 residues. Germline loops: CDR1 MDHEN, CDR2 SYDVKM. V gave up 8 bases and J gave up 0 bases, with 17 bases separating them. In DNA form, the CDR3 reads TGTGCCAGCGGGGGCAGGGGCGCGGACTCCTATAATTCACCCCTCCACTTT. It translates to CASGGRGADSYNSPLHF.

J is TRBJ2-1 and V is TRBV10-3, with D perhaps matching TRBD2 (6 bases). The length of the CDR3 is 16 residues. Germline-derived CDR1 and CDR2 are ENHRY and SYGVKD. Trimming left V 3 bases short and J 4 bases short, with 16 bases between. The CDR3 DNA sequence: TGTGCCATCAGTGATCCCGGGACGGGAGATTACAATGAGCAGTTCTTC. As protein: CAISDPGTGDYNEQFF.

The count of this clone is one. The V call is TRBV27, the J call TRBJ1-5; 8 nucleotides agree with TRBD1. V gave up 3 bases and J gave up 3 bases; unmatched junction bases: 10. This CDR3 comprises 17 residues. The germline CDR1 and CDR2 sequences are MNHEY and SMNVEV (reference sequence). CDR3 protein: CASSLSFTGGANQPQHF. The DNA of the CDR3 is TGTGCCAGCAGTTTGAGTTTTACAGGGGGAGCCAATCAGCCCCAGCATTTT.

J is TRBJ2-2 and V is TRBV7-3; TRBD1 agrees at 8 bases. The CDR3 runs 16 residues. Germline V gene data show CDR1 as SGHTA and CDR2 as FQGTGA. V was clipped by 5 bases and J by 6 bases; unmatched bases: 11. The CDR3 coding sequence is TGTGCCAGCAGCCCTTCGGGACAGGTTGGACCCGGGGAGCTGTTTTTT. It yields the protein CASSPSGQVGPGELFF.

The gene calls are TRBV28 and TRBJ2-2; the match to TRBD1 covers 11 bases. CDR3 length: 15 residues. With 8 bases clipped from V and 4 bases from J, the junction kept 6 bases outside the gene matches. Germline CDR1 MDHEN, CDR2 SYDVKM. As DNA, the CDR3 is TGTGCCAGCCTTCCCGGGACAGGGGGCACCGGGGAGCTGTTTTTT. It yields the protein CASLPGTGGTGELFF.

CDR3 DNA: TGTGCCATCAGTGGGACAGGGGCCAGGAGCACTGAAGCTTTCTTT. It is translated as CAISGTGARSTEAFF. The chain has TRBV10-3 and TRBJ1-1, with 9 bases aligning to TRBD1. This CDR3 spans 15 amino acids. Germline lookup yields CDR1 ENHRY and CDR2 SYGVKD. The junction had 7 bases not matched to a gene; V was cut back by 4 bases and J by 4 bases.

Only a few counts were recorded for this clone. The chain couples TRBV6-1 to TRBJ2-2; D might be TRBD1 (6 bases). This CDR3 comprises 14 residues. Germline V gene lookup returns CDR1 MNHNS and CDR2 SASEGT. Trimming shortened V by 4 bases and J by 3 bases, and 9 bases separated the two germline ends. CDR3 sequence: CASSGAGDTGELFF. The DNA for the CDR3 is TGTGCCAGCAGTGGAGCAGGGGACACCGGGGAGCTGTTTTTT.